Listed here are 21 T cell receptor beta chains from one sample, sequenced in a study of response to subunit inactivated influenza vaccine. TCRdb passed the RT-PCR reads through MiXCR, listing each CDR3 protein once. In the table there are some 640,000 distinct CDR3 sequences, roughly 13% of which are singletons. The specimen comprised PBMCs from blood, sampled around 14 days before vaccination. The receptors were gathered from a man aged 50 to 60 who received an inactivated influenza vaccine.

This clonotype was recorded at least ten times. The genes are TRBV6-1 and TRBJ2-7; 10 bases map to TRBD2. This CDR3 has 14 amino acids. The V and J ends lost 8 bases and 7 bases, in that order; junction bases with no gene match: 11. Germline V gene data show CDR1 as MNHNS and CDR2 as SASEGT. The CDR3 DNA reads TGTGCCAGCCTTGGACTAGCGGAGGGCTCGGAGCAGTACTTC. Its protein is CASLGLAEGSEQYF.

There are a few counts of this clonotype. The chain joins TRBV12-3 or TRBV12-4 to TRBJ2-7; D uncertain. The CDR3 is made up of 16 amino acids. The V and J ends lost 6 bases and 2 bases respectively, with 20 bases between them. The CDR3 DNA follows: TGTGCCAGCAGCACCAGGTGGGCGGCGTATACCTACGAGCAGTACTTC. It yields the protein CASSTRWAAYTYEQYF.

A few counts support this clonotype. V is TRBV3-1 and J is TRBJ2-3, with 8 bases identical to TRBD2. Germline V gene data show CDR1 as LGHDT and CDR2 as YNNKEL (reference sequence). CDR3 length: 17 amino acids. V lost 0 bases, J lost 0 bases, and 5 bases stayed unmatched. CDR3 in amino acids: CASSQDFRGGSTDTQYF. CDR3 DNA sequence: TGTGCCAGCAGCCAAGACTTTCGCGGGGGGAGCACAGATACGCAGTATTTT.

This clonotype was seen ten or more times. V usage is TRBV12-3 or TRBV12-4 and J usage is TRBJ2-1; D gene unclear. CDR3 length: 15 amino acids. V lost 1 base, J lost 0 bases, and 7 bases lay in between. The CDR3: CASSLGLNSYNEQFF. CDR3 bases: TGTGCCAGCAGTTTAGGGCTTAACTCCTACAATGAGCAGTTCTTC.

This clonotype was counted only a few times. The chain carries TRBV27 and TRBJ2-3, with 14 bases identical to TRBD2. The trim removed 6 bases at V and 3 bases at J, leaving 17 bases unmatched. Germline CDR1 MNHEY, CDR2 SMNVEV (reference sequence). The CDR3 runs 20 residues. CDR3: CASRLTPGLAGDSRTDTQYF. The CDR3 DNA is TGTGCCAGCAGACTCACCCCGGGACTAGCGGGAGATAGCCGAACAGATACGCAGTATTTT.

The chain has TRBV7-8 and TRBJ2-7; perhaps TRBD2 as D (6 bases). The CDR3 totals 14 residues. The germline CDR1 and CDR2 sequences are SGHVS and FQNEAQ. Trimming removed 5 bases from V and 7 bases from J, with 18 bases in between. The CDR3 DNA reads TGTGCCAGCAGCCGCCGGACGGGGGTGGAGGAGCAGTACTTC. Amino acid sequence: CASSRRTGVEEQYF.

The chain carries TRBV6-1 and TRBJ1-1; D remains unclear. Per the germline V gene, CDR1 is MNHNS and CDR2 is SASEGT. The V end lost 7 bases, the J end lost 3 bases, and 12 bases lay between the germline ends. The CDR3 totals 13 residues. CDR3 residues: CASNPDGDTEAFF. The CDR3, as DNA: TGTGCCAGCAACCCAGACGGTGACACTGAAGCTTTCTTT.

The chain has TRBV5-5 and TRBJ2-7, with 10 bases that match TRBD2. This CDR3 is built from 15 residues. V shed 4 bases, J shed 2 bases, and the junction held 6 bases outside the gene matches. Germline V gene data show CDR1 as SGHKS and CDR2 as YYEKEE (reference sequence). The CDR3 bases are TGTGCCAGCAGCCCGACTAGCGGGTCCGCCTACGAGCAGTACTTC. Protein: CASSPTSGSAYEQYF.

This clonotype was observed at least ten times. The genes are TRBV20-1 and TRBJ2-7, with TRBD2 matching 11 bases. This CDR3 has 13 residues. The V gene end was trimmed by 4 bases and the J gene end by 4 bases; junction bases not matched to a gene: 3. Germline CDR1 and CDR2: DFQATT and SNEGSKA (reference sequence). CDR3 DNA sequence: TGCAGTGCTATGACTAGCGGGGTGTACGAGCAGTACTTC. Translation: CSAMTSGVYEQYF.

The chain couples TRBV3-1 to TRBJ1-6; TRBD1 is a possible D gene (6 bases). The CDR3 spans 17 residues. The germline V gene has CDR1 LGHDT and CDR2 YNNKEL (reference sequence). Trimming removed 8 bases at V and 0 bases at J, with 17 bases between. The CDR3 sequence is CASSSGVVSSYNSPLHF. The CDR3 DNA reads as TGTGCCAGCTCCTCAGGGGTCGTGAGCTCCTATAATTCACCCCTCCACTTT.

This clonotype was counted a single time. The germline gene is not matched at one end of the junction; a read error may be the cause. CDR3 loop: CGSSLPLSNQPQHF. DNA of the CDR3: TGTGGCAGCAGTTTACCTCTTAGCAATCAGCCCCAGCATTTT. J is TRBJ1-5 and V is TRBV12-3 or TRBV12-4; D unclear. The CDR3 has 14 amino acids.

This clonotype showed up just a few times. The chain is built from TRBV3-1 and TRBJ2-5; TRBD2 matches 12 bases. The CDR3 is 12 amino acids. J lost 13 bases, V lost 3 bases, and 3 bases had no gene match. The V gene's germline CDR1 is LGHDT and CDR2 YNNKEL (reference sequence). In DNA, the CDR3 is TGTGCCAGCAGCCAGACTAGCGGGAGTTGGTACTTC. Translated, it gives CASSQTSGSWYF.

The chain joins TRBV6-2 or TRBV6-3 to TRBJ2-3, with D perhaps given as TRBD1 or TRBD2 (5 bases each). The CDR3 is 14 residues long. V shed 4 bases and J shed 7 bases, with 15 bases lying between them. Germline CDR1 is MNHEY and CDR2 is SVGEGT. This chain's CDR3 is CASSSPGRQNTQYF. The DNA of the CDR3 is TGTGCCAGCAGTTCTCCGGGACGCCAGAATACGCAGTATTTT.

The sample holds a few counts of this clonotype. This sequence joins TRBV10-2 and TRBJ1-1; D gene unclear. This CDR3 comprises 13 residues. V was clipped by 4 bases and J by 4 bases, with 10 bases between them. Per germline, CDR1 WSHSY and CDR2 SAAADI. The CDR3 DNA reads as TGCGCCAGCAGTGTAGGGAAGATCACTGAAGCTTTCTTT. Translating it yields CASSVGKITEAFF.

This clonotype was detected a few times. The genes are TRBV28 and TRBJ2-7; a weak D match, TRBD2 (6 bases). Trimming took off 11 bases at V and 3 bases at J, with 11 bases between the two ends. This CDR3 comprises 11 residues. CDR1 is MDHEN, CDR2 SYDVKM, per germline. CDR3 protein: CAVGTHYEQYF. CDR3 sequence (DNA): TGTGCCGTAGGGACTCACTACGAGCAGTACTTC.

This chain links TRBV28 with TRBJ2-3; weak D call: TRBD1 (6 bases). Germline lookup yields CDR1 MDHEN and CDR2 SYDVKM. V dropped 3 bases and J dropped 2 bases, with 15 bases sitting between them. This CDR3 comprises 16 residues. DNA of the CDR3: TGTGCCAGCAGTTTCTCTCACAGGGTGGACACAGATACGCAGTATTTT. Protein product: CASSFSHRVDTDTQYF. Drawing the rest from reference TRBV28 and TRBJ2-3, the complete variable domain is DVKVTQSSRYLVKRTGEKVFLECVQDMDHENMFWYRQDPGLGLRLIYFSYDVKMKEKGDIPEGYSVSREKKERFSLILESASTNQTSMYLCASSFSHRVDTDTQYFGPGTRLTVL.

The chain has TRBV7-9 and TRBJ2-3, with TRBD1 matching 9 bases. The CDR3 runs to 14 residues. CDR1 is SEHNR and CDR2 is FQNEAQ in the germline V gene (reference sequence). Germline trimming cut 5 bases from V and 4 bases from J; bases unmatched to any gene: 4. CDR3 amino acids: CASSRDREADTQYF. Here the CDR3 DNA reads TGTGCCAGCAGCCGGGACAGGGAGGCAGATACGCAGTATTTT.

In its sample, this clonotype was seen many times. The CDR3 protein is CASSQDYSWHYEQYF. The CDR3 DNA reads TGTGCCAGCAGCCAAGACTACTCTTGGCACTACGAGCAGTACTTC. V and J are TRBV4-2 and TRBJ2-7, with D unresolved. V lost 0 bases, J lost 3 bases, and 12 bases lay in between. The CDR3 covers 15 residues. Looked up from germline, CDR1 is LGHNA and CDR2 is YNFKEQ.

A few counts support this clonotype. This chain uses TRBV4-1 with TRBJ2-5; D is perhaps TRBD2 (7 bases). V lost 1 base to trimming and J lost 5 bases, with 20 bases between them. Germline-derived CDR1 and CDR2 are MGHRA and YSYEKL. The CDR3 is 17 amino acids. CDR3 sequence (DNA): TGCGCCAGCAGCCAAGGAATCAGGGGAAGCGGGATTGAGACCCAGTACTTC. Translation: CASSQGIRGSGIETQYF.

V is TRBV19 and J is TRBJ2-2; D remains ambiguous. This CDR3 spans 17 amino acids. V was clipped by 5 bases and J by 4 bases, with 20 bases between them. Germline lookup yields CDR1 LNHDA and CDR2 SQIVND (reference sequence). The CDR3 sequence is CASSPLGFVDRTGELFF. In DNA form, the CDR3 reads TGTGCCAGTAGTCCCCTTGGGTTTGTGGATCGCACCGGGGAGCTGTTTTTT.

This clonotype turned up a few times. The rearrangement joins TRBV6-1 to TRBJ2-1; D unclear. This CDR3 comprises 12 residues. Trimming stripped 7 bases from V and 9 bases from J, with 13 bases between. Germline CDR1 MNHNS, CDR2 SASEGT. CDR3 amino acids: CASTVMTGEQFF. The CDR3 DNA reads TGTGCCAGCACCGTGATGACGGGTGAGCAGTTCTTC.